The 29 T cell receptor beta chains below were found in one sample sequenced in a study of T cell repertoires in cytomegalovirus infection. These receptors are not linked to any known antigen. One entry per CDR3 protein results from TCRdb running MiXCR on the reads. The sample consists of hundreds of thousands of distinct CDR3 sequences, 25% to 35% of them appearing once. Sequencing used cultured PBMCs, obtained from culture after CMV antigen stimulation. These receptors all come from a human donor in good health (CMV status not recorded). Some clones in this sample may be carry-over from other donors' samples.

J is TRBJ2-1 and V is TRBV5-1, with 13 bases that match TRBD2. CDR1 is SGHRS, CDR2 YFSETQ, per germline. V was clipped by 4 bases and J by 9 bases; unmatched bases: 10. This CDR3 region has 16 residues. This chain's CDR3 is CASSAAPGLAGSEQFF. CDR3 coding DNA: TGCGCCAGCAGCGCAGCCCCGGGACTAGCGGGGAGTGAGCAGTTCTTC.

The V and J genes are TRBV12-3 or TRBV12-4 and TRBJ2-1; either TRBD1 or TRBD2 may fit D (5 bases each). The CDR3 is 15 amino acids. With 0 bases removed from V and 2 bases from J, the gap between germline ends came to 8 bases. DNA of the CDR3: TGTGCCAGCAGTTTAGCGGGACCCCCCTACAATGAGCAGTTCTTC. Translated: CASSLAGPPYNEQFF.

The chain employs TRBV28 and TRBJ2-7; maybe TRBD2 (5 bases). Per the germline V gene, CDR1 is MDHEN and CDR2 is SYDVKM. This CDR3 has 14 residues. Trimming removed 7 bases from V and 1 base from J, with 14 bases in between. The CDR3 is CASNLVGGSYEQYF. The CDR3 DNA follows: TGTGCCAGCAATCTAGTGGGCGGGTCCTACGAGCAGTACTTC.

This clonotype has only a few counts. CDR3 residues: CASSLVGGGITGELFF. CDR3 DNA: TGTGCCAGCAGCTTGGTGGGGGGTGGGATCACCGGGGAGCTGTTTTTT. V gene TRBV5-4 combines with J gene TRBJ2-2; weak D call: TRBD2 (6 bases). This CDR3 has 16 amino acids. Trimming shortened V by 0 bases and J by 4 bases, and 13 bases separated the two germline ends. Germline lookup yields CDR1 SGHNT and CDR2 YYREEE (reference sequence).

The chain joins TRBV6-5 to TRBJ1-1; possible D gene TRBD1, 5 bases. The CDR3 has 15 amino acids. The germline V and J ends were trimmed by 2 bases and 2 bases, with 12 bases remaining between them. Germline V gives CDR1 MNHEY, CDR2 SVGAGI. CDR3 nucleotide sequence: TGTGCCAGCAGTTACAGGGGCAGAACAAACACTGAAGCTTTCTTT. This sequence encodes CASSYRGRTNTEAFF.

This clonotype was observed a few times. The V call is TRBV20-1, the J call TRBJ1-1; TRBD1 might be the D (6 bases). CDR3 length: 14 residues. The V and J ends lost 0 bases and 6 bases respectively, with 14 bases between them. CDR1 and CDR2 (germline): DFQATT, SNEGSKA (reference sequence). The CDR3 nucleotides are TGCAGTGCTAGAGATGGGGGGGCGGGGTCTGAAGCTTTCTTT. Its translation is CSARDGGAGSEAFF.

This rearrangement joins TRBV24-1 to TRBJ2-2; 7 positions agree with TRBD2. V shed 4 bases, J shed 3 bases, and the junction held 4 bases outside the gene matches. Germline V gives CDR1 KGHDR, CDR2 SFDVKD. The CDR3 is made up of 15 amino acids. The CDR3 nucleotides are TGTGCCACCAGTGACCGGCGGGGGTACACCGGGGAGCTGTTTTTT. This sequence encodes CATSDRRGYTGELFF.

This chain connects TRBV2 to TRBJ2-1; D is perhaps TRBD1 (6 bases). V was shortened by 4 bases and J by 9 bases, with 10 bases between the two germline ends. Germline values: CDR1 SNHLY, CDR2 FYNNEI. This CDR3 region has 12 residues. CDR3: CASSGQASEQFF. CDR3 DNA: TGTGCCAGCAGTGGACAGGCCAGTGAGCAGTTCTTC.

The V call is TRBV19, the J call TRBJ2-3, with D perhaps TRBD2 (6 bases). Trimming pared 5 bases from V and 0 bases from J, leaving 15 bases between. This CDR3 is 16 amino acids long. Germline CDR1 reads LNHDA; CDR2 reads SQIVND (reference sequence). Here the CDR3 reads CASSQIGLSSTDTQYF. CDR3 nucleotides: TGTGCCAGTAGTCAGATAGGACTATCAAGCACAGATACGCAGTATTTT.

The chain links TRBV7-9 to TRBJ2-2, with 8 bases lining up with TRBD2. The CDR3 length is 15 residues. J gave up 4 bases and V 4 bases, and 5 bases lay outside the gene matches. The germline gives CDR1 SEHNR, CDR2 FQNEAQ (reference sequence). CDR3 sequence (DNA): TGTGCCAGCAGCTCGAATAGCGGGGTCACCGGGGAGCTGTTTTTT. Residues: CASSSNSGVTGELFF.

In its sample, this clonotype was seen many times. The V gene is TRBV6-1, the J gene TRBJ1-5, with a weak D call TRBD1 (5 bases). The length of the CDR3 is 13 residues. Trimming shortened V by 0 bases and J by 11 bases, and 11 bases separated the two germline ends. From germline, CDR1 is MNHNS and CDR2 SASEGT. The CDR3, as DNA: TGTGCCAGCAGTGAAGCGGCCCGGGGGGCCCAGCATTTT. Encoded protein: CASSEAARGAQHF.

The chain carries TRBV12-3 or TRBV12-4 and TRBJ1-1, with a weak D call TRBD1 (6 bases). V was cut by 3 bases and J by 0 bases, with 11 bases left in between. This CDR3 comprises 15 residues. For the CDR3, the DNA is TGTGCCAGCAGTTTGGACAGCCTTTTGAACACTGAAGCTTTCTTT. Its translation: CASSLDSLLNTEAFF.

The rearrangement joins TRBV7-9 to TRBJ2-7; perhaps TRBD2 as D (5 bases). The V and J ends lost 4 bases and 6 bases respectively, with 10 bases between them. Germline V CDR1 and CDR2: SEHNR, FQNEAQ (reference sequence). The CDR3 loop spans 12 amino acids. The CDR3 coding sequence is TGTGCCAGCAGCTATGGAGGCGCCGAGCAGTACTTC. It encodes CASSYGGAEQYF.

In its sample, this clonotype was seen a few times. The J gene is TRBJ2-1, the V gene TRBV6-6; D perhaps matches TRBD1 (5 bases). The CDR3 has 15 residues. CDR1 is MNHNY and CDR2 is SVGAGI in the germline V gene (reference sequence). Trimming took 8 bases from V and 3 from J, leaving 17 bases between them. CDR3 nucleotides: TGTGCCAGCGGGCGTACCAGGGATATCTACAATGAGCAGTTCTTC. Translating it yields CASGRTRDIYNEQFF.

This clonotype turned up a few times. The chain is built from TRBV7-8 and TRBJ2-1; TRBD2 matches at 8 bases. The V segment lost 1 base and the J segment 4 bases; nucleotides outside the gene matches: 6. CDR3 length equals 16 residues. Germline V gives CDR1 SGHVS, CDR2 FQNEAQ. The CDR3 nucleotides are TGTGCCAGCAGCTTAGACTTTCAGCGGGAGTACAATGAGCAGTTCTTC. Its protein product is CASSLDFQREYNEQFF. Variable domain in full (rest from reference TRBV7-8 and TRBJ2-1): GAGVSQSPRYKVAKRGQDVALRCDPISGHVSLFWYQQALGQGPEFLTYFQNEAQLDKSGLPSDRFFAERPEGSVSTLKIQRTQQEDSAVYLCASSLDFQREYNEQFFGPGTRLTVL.

CDR3 sequence (DNA): TGTGCCAGCAGTTCCATATTAACCACAGGGTTTTATATTAGGGCTTTCTTT. Its protein is CASSSILTTGFYIRAFF. V usage is TRBV28 and J usage is TRBJ1-1, with D perhaps TRBD1 (6 bases). Germline CDR1 MDHEN, CDR2 SYDVKM. V was pared by 4 bases and J by 11 bases, with 29 bases between. The CDR3 sequence is 17 residues long. Looking up the rest from reference TRBV28 and TRBJ1-1 gives the full variable domain: DVKVTQSSRYLVKRTGEKVFLECVQDMDHENMFWYRQDPGLGLRLIYFSYDVKMKEKGDIPEGYSVSREKKERFSLILESASTNQTSMYLCASSSILTTGFYIRAFFGQGTRLTVV.

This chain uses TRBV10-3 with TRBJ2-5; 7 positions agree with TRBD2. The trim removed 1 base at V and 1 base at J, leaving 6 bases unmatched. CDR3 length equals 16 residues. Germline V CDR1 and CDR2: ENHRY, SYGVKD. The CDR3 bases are TGTGCCATCAGTGAGTTGGCGGGAGAGAGCCAAGAGACCCAGTACTTC. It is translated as CAISELAGESQETQYF.

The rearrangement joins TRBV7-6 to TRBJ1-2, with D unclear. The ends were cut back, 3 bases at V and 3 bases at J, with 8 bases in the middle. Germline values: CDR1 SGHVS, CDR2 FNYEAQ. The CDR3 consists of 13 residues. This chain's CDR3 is CASSFGWDYGYTF. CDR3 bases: TGTGCCAGCAGCTTCGGCTGGGACTATGGCTACACCTTC.

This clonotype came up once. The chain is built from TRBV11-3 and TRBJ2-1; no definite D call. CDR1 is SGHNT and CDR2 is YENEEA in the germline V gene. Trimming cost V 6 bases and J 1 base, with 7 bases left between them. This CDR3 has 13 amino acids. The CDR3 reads CASRSRSYNEQFF. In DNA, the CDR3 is TGTGCCAGCAGAAGCCGGTCCTACAATGAGCAGTTCTTC.

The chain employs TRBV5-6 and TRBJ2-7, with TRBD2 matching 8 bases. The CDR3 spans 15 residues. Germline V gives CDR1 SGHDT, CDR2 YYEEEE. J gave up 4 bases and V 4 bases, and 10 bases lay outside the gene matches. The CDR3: CASSLSREGGYEQYF. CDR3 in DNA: TGTGCCAGCAGCCTCTCACGGGAGGGTGGATACGAGCAGTACTTC.

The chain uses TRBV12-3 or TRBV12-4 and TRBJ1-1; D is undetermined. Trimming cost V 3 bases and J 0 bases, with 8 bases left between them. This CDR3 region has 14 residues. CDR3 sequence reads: CASSFPIMNTEAFF. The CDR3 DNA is TGTGCCAGCAGTTTCCCAATAATGAACACTGAAGCTTTCTTT.

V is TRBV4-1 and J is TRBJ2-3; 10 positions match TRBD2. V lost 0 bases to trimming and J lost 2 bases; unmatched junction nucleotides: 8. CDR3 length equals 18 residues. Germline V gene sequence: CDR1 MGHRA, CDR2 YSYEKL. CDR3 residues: CASSQEGLLAGNTDTQYF. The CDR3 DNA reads TGCGCCAGCAGCCAAGAGGGGTTACTAGCGGGAAACACAGATACGCAGTATTTT.

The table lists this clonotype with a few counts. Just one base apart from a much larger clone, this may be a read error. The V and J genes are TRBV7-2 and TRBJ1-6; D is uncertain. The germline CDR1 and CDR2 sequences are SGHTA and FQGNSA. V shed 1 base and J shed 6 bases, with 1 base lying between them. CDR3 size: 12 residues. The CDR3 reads CASSLVNSPLHF. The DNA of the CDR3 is TGTGCCAGCAGCTTAGTTAATTCACCCCTCCACTTT.

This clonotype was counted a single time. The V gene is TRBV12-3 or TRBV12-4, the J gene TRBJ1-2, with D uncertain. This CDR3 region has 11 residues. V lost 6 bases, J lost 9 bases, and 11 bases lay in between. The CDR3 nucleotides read TGTGCCAGCAGGGACGGCTTCCGCTACACCTTC. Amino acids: CASRDGFRYTF.

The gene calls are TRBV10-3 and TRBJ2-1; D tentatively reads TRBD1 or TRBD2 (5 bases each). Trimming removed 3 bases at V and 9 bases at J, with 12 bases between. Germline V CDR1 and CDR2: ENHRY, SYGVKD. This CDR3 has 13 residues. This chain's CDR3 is CAISDISGSEQFF. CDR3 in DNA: TGTGCCATCAGTGATATTTCAGGGAGTGAGCAGTTCTTC.

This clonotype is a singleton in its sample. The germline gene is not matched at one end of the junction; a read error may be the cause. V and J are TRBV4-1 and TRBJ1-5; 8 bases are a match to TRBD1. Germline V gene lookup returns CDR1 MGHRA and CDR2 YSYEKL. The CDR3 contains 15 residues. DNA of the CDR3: TGTGCCAGCAGCCAGGAACAGGGGGAGGATCAGCCCCAGCATTTT. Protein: CASSQEQGEDQPQHF.

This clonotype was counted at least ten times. The CDR3 loop is CASRETWGTEAFF. DNA for the CDR3: TGTGCCAGCAGAGAGACGTGGGGCACTGAAGCTTTCTTT. V gene TRBV7-2 combines with J gene TRBJ1-1; no definite D call. This CDR3 is built from 13 residues. Germline V gene data show CDR1 as SGHTA and CDR2 as FQGNSA. V was trimmed by 6 bases and J by 4 bases, leaving 12 bases between them.

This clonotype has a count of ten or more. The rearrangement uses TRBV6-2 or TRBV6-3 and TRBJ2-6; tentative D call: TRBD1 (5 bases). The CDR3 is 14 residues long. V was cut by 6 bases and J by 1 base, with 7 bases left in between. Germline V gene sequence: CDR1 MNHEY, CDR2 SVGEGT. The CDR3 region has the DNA TGTGCCAGCAGGAGGACATCTGGGGCCAACGTCCTGACTTTC. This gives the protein CASRRTSGANVLTF.

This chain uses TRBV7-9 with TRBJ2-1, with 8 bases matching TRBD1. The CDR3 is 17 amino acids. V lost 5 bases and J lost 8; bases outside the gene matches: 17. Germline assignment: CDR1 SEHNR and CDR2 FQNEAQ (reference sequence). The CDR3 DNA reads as TGTGCCAGCAGCCAGGGGGATGGACAGGGCCATGGGGATGAGCAGTTCTTC. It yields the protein CASSQGDGQGHGDEQFF.